The T cell receptor (beta chain) described here comes from a study of cytomegalovirus exposure and HLA in healthy donors. Findings of the study overall: The finding came from a later analysis; first-cohort TCR clusters tended to co-occur in the roughly 120 validation repertoires. While the bulk of TCR sequences proved rare, some public TCRs turned up in many donors.

The CDR3 loop spans 15 amino acids. V was cut by 7 bases and J by 4 bases, with 18 bases left in between. CDR1 and CDR2 (germline): SGHTA, FQGNSA. Concerning this clone itself: The antigen is unknown.

Sequencing used immunoSEQ multiplex PCR; TCRdb keeps in-frame clones, though not all of them. The sample has approximately 160,000 clones; 91% are singletons. This TCR derives from a woman between 18 and 29 years old in good health and CMV-seropositive. The genes are TRBV7-2 and TRBJ2-3, with D perhaps matching TRBD2 (6 bases). Specimen: PBMCs. This CDR3 reads CASTGDEREADTQYF. The CDR3 DNA is TGTGCCAGCACCGGGGACGAAAGGGAGGCAGATACGCAGTATTTT.